This TCR beta chain stems from a study of regulatory T cells in long-lasting Graves disease. Findings and caveats of the study: There was favoring of TRBV28, TRBJ1-2 and TRBJ2-5 in persistent disease. A greater number of public clonotypes (under 3,000) was shared by persistent patients than by new patients (over 900).

This clonotype was seen once. Its antigen is undetermined. Specified time point: persistent/refractory GD, antithyroid drugs over 5 years with positive TRAb. The TCR library was made from RNA extracted from PBMCs. The CDR3 spans 14 residues. V shed 6 bases and J shed 1 base, with 14 bases lying between them. In germline, CDR1 is SGHDT, CDR2 YYEEEE. Arm-PCR of CDR3 regions with iRepertoire HTBI primers generated TCR beta libraries. MiXCR was run by TCRdb on the multiplex PCR reads, yielding one entry per CDR3 protein. The sample gives a few hundred thousand distinct CDR3 sequences, around 23% of which show up once; around 30% is in the top ten.

Material: peripheral blood mononuclear cells (PBMCs), obtained when the disease was refractory, from a patient treated with antithyroid drugs. The clonotype comes from a woman aged 40 to 50 with Graves disease. This chain connects TRBV5-6 to TRBJ2-7, with a possible D match to TRBD1 (6 bases). The CDR3 sequence: CASITQGLSYEQYF. CDR3 coding DNA: TGTGCCAGCATCACTCAGGGGCTTTCCTACGAGCAGTACTTC.